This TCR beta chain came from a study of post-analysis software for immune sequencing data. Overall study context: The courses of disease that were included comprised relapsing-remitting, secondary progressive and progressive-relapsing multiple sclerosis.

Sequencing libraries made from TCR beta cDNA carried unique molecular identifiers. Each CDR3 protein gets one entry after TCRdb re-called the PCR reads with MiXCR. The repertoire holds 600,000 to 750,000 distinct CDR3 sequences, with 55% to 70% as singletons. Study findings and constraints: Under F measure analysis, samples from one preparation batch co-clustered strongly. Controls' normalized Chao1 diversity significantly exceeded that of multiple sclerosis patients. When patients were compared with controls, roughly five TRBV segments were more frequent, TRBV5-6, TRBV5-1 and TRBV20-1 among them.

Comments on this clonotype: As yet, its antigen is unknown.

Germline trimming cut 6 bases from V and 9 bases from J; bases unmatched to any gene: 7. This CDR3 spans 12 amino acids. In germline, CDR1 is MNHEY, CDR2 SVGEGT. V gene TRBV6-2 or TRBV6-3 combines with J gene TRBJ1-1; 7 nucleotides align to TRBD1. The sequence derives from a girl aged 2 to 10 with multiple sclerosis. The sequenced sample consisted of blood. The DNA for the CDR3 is TGTGCCAGCAGACCGGACAGGTTTAAAGCTTTCTTT. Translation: CASRPDRFKAFF.